Presented here are 2 T cell receptor beta chains from one specimen sequenced in a study of human T cells and chemical hapten exposure. TCRdb fed the RACE reads into MiXCR, producing one record per CDR3 protein. Of fewer than 150,000 distinct CDR3 sequences detected, roughly 15% appear once; the ten largest clones hold 0.92%. Time point indicated: patch test 1, 2 weeks after DPC sensitization. As for treatment: therapeutic diphenylcyclopropenone sensitization with weekly scalp DPC. The sample consisted of whole blood, taken in connection with sensitization to the hapten diphenylcyclopropenone (DPC). These receptors were taken from a man between 18 and 35 years old with alopecia areata. Some clones in this sample may be carry-over from other donors' samples.

Only a few counts were recorded for this clonotype. The chain carries TRBV20-1 and TRBJ1-6; D unresolved. The CDR3 runs to 14 residues. V dropped 3 bases and J dropped 10 bases, with 16 bases sitting between them. Germline loops: CDR1 DFQATT, CDR2 SNEGSKA (reference sequence). The CDR3 DNA reads as TGCAGTGCTAGCGTCAGGCTCCCGACATCACCCCTCCACTTT. It translates to CSASVRLPTSPLHF.

The table lists this clonotype with a few counts. This chain connects TRBV28 to TRBJ1-1; maybe TRBD1 (5 bases). Germline V lookup: CDR1 MDHEN, CDR2 SYDVKM. The CDR3 runs 13 residues. The V gene lost 6 bases and the J gene lost 6 bases, with 14 bases spanning the gap. The CDR3 loop is CASSQTERPEAFF. CDR3 DNA sequence: TGTGCCAGCAGCCAGACAGAGAGACCTGAAGCTTTCTTT.